This T cell receptor (beta chain) was documented in a study of blood T cell repertoires in COVID-19. Study information: COVID-19 samples from acute and convalescent phases originated in the United States, Italy and Spain. PBMCs, B-cell-depleted T cells, or T cells were the source of the cDNA or gDNA that made up the material.

Enrollment of patients from Seattle took place during active infection, with longitudinal follow-up. As handled by the study authors: Counts of nucleated cells, estimated from reference gene primer amplification, were obtained. Assay used: immunoSEQ multiplex PCR; TCRdb lists only in-frame clones, some missing. V, J and clone size derive from that table, while D and trimming were established from the DNA sequence. The profile shows more than 80,000 clones, around nine tenths of them singletons. There are 15 residues in the CDR3. Germline loops: CDR1 KGHSH, CDR2 LQKENI. V shed 4 bases and J 3 bases; nucleotides not matched to a gene: 6.

The source of this sequence is a woman aged 55 to 70 with COVID-19, enrolled during active disease. Sequencing input: peripheral blood. J is TRBJ1-5 and V is TRBV18; 7 bases map to TRBD1. The DNA for the CDR3 is TGTGCCAGCTCACTCCGGGACAGCCTCAATCAGCCCCAGCATTTT. Encoded protein: CASSLRDSLNQPQHF.